This record covers a single T cell receptor beta chain. This sample was included in a study of molecular identifiers for immune sequencing clone quantification. In TCRdb, the PCR reads were re-called with MiXCR into one record per CDR3 protein. The profile covers more than 8,000 distinct CDR3 sequences, with 20% to 25% appearing a single time and 1.5% taken by the ten largest. The CDR3 sequence is 14 residues long. V was clipped by 6 bases and J by 5 bases, with 17 bases between them. The germline gives CDR1 MNHNY, CDR2 SVGAGI (reference sequence). The rearrangement links TRBV6-6 to TRBJ2-7, with D possibly TRBD1 on 5 matching bases. This sequence originates from a human donor in good health. Some libraries in this study had Jurkat cell RNA spiked in. Material for sequencing was naive CD8+ T cells from blood, with Jurkat cell RNA spiked in. Subset of the sample: FACS-sorted CD8+CD4-CCR7+CD45RA+ naive T cells. The CDR3 is CASSPDSYQNEQYF. The DNA for the CDR3 is TGTGCCAGCAGCCCCGACAGCTACCAGAACGAGCAGTACTTC.